This T cell receptor (beta chain) was retrieved from a study of PD-1 blockade in mismatch repair-deficient tumors. Overall study context: Enrolled about 2013-2016, patients had progressing, pretreated mismatch repair-deficient cancers of around twelve types.

Overall study results and limits: After pembrolizumab, tumor-resident clones rose rapidly, then generally contracted before radiologic responses.

With respect to this clone: The antigen remains unidentified.

The V gene end was trimmed by 6 bases and the J gene end by 10 bases; junction bases not matched to a gene: 4. There are 12 residues in the CDR3. Germline CDR1 is MNHEY and CDR2 is SVGAGI. Mismatch repair deficiency was confirmed in all patients, by PCR or immunohistochemistry. TCR sequencing covered a few patients who responded to pembrolizumab. The data were produced by immunoSEQ multiplex PCR, yet TCRdb's version contains in-frame clones alone and is incomplete. There are under 150,000 clones in the sample; about nine tenths occur only once, and roughly 12% lies in the top ten. This sequence was found in an adult with mismatch repair-deficient cancer. Source: peripheral blood, taken almost 74 weeks after starting pembrolizumab. The genes are TRBV6-5 and TRBJ1-4, with 8 positions matching TRBD1. The CDR3 nucleotides are TGTGCCAGCAGCCAACAGGGGGGAAAACTGTTTTTT. It codes for CASSQQGGKLFF.